This TCR beta chain was retrieved from a study of cytomegalovirus exposure and HLA in healthy donors. Germline V gene data show CDR1 as MGHDK and CDR2 as SYGVNS. This CDR3 region has 10 residues. Trimming pared 6 bases from V and 8 bases from J, leaving 7 bases between. Study-wide results and caveats: Later genetic work tied a missense DCLRE1C variant to beta-chain V and J trimming.

The PCR was carried out with 60 Vbeta primers and 13 Jbeta primers. As originally analysed: In a later analysis, roughly 11 million of about 80 million unique beta chains occurred in at least two donors. The data were produced by immunoSEQ multiplex PCR, yet TCRdb's version contains in-frame clones alone and is incomplete. V and J calls and clone size are given by that table; D and trimming were obtained from the DNA. The sample has 100,000 to 150,000 clones, 70% to 90% seen once. Regarding this clone: What it binds is not known.

The chain joins TRBV25-1 to TRBJ1-2; D gene unclear. This receptor was identified in a boy under 18 in good health and CMV-seronegative. The sequencing input was PBMCs. CDR3 DNA sequence: TGTGCCAGCAGAGGGAGCGGCTACACCTTC. It yields the protein CASRGSGYTF.